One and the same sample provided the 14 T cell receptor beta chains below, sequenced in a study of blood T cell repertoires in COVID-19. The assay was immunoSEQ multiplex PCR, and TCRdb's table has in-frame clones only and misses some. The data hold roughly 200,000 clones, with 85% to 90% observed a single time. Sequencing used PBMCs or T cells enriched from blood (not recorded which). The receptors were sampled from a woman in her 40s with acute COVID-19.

Here the CDR3 reads CSVQGDGSAGELFF. The CDR3 DNA is TGCAGCGTACAGGGGGACGGGTCAGCCGGGGAGCTGTTTTTT. This chain joins TRBV29-1 and TRBJ2-2; 8 bases align to TRBD1. CDR1 is SQVTM and CDR2 is ANQGSEA in the germline V gene. The ends lost 6 bases at V and 6 bases at J; junction bases unmatched: 9. The CDR3 has 14 residues.

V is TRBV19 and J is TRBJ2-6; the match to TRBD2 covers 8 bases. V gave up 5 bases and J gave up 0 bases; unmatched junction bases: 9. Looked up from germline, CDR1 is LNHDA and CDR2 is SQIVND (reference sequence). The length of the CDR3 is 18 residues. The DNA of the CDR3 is TGTGCCAGTAGTCCCCGACTAGCGAGTAACTCTGGGGCCAACGTCCTGACTTTC. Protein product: CASSPRLASNSGANVLTF.

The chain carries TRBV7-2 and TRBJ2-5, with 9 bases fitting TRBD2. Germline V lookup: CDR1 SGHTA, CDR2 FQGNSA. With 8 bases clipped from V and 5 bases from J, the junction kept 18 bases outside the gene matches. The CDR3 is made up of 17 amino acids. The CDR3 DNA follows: TGTGCCAGCTCTCTTGCGGACGCGGGGGGGCACTGGGAGACCCAGTACTTC. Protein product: CASSLADAGGHWETQYF.

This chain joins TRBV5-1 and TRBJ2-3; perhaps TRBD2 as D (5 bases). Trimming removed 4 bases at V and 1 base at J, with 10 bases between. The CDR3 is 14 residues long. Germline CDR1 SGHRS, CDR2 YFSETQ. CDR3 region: CASSTDSRTDTQYF. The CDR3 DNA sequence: TGCGCCAGCAGCACGGACTCACGCACAGATACGCAGTATTTT.

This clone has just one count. DNA for the CDR3: TGTGCCAGCAGTTCCCGGGACAGATATGAAGCTTTCTTT. Translated: CASSSRDRYEAFF. The rearrangement joins TRBV6-5 to TRBJ1-1; 7 nucleotides align to TRBD1. Unmatched junction bases numbered 6, after V lost 4 bases and J lost 7 bases. CDR1 and CDR2 from the germline V gene are MNHEY and SVGAGI. This CDR3 has 13 amino acids.

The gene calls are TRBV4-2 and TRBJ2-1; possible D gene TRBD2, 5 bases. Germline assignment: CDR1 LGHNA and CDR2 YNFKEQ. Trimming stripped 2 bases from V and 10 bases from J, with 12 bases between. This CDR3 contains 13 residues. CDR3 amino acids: CASSQSWASEQFF. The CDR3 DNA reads TGTGCCAGCAGCCAATCGTGGGCTAGCGAGCAGTTCTTC.

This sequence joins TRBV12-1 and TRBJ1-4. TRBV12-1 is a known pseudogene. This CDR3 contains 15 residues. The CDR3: CASSFASEPREKLFF. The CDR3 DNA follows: TGTGCCAGCAGCTTTGCCTCGGAGCCCCGGGAAAAACTGTTTTTT.

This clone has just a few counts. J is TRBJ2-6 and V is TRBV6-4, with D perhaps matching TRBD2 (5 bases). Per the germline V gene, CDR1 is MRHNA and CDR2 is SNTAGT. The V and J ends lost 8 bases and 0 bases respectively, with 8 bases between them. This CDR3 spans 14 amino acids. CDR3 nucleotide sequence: TGTGCCAGCGGGAGTGGCTCTGGGGCCAACGTCCTGACTTTC. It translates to CASGSGSGANVLTF.

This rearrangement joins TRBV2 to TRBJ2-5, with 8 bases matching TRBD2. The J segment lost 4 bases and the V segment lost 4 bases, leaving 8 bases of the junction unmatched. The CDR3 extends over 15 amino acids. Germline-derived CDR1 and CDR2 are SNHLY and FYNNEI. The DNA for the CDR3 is TGTGCCAGCAGTGTTGGCGGGGGGCTAGGAGAGACCCAGTACTTC. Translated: CASSVGGGLGETQYF.

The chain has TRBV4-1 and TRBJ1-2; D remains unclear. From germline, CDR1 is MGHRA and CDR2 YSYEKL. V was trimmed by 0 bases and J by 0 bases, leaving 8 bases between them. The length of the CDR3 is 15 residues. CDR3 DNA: TGCGCCAGCAGCCAAGACGTACAGCCTAACTATGGCTACACCTTC. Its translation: CASSQDVQPNYGYTF.

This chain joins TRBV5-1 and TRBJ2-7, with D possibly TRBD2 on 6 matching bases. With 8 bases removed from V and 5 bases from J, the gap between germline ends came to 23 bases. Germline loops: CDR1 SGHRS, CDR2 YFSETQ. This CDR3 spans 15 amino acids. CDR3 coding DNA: TGCGCCAGTCGCGAGAAGGGAGGTTTGGGAAACGAGCAGTACTTC. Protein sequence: CASREKGGLGNEQYF. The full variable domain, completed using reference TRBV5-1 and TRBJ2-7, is KAGVTQTPRYLIKTRGQQVTLSCSPISGHRSVSWYQQTPGQGLQFLFEYFSETQRNKGNFPGRFSGRQFSNSRSEMNVSTLELGDSALYLCASREKGGLGNEQYFGPGTRLTVT.

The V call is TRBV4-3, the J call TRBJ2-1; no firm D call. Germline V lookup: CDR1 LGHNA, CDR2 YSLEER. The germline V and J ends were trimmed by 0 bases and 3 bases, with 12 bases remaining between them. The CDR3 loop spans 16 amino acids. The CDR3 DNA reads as TGCGCCAGCAGCCAAGATAACACCCGTCGCTACAATGAGCAGTTCTTC. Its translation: CASSQDNTRRYNEQFF.

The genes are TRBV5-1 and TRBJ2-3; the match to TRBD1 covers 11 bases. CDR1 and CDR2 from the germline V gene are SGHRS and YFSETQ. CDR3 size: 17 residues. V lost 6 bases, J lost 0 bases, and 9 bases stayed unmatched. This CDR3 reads CASTFIGTGGSTDTQYF. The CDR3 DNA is TGCGCCAGCACATTTATCGGGACAGGGGGAAGCACAGATACGCAGTATTTT.

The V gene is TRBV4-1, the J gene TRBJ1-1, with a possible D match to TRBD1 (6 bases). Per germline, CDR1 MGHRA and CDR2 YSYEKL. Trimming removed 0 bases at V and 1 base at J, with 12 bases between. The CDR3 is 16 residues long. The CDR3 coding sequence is TGCGCCAGCAGCCAAGAAGTTGGGGGCCCGAACACTGAAGCTTTCTTT. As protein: CASSQEVGGPNTEAFF.